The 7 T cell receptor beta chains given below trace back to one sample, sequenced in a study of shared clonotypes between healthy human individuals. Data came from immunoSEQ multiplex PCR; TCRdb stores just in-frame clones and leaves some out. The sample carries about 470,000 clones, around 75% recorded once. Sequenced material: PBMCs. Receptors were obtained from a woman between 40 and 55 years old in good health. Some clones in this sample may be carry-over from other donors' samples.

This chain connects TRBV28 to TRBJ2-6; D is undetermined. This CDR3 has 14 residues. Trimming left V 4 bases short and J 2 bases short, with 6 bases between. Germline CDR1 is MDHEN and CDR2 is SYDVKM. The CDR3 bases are TGTGCCAGCAGTTGGATTCCTGGGGCCAACGTCCTGACTTTC. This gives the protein CASSWIPGANVLTF.

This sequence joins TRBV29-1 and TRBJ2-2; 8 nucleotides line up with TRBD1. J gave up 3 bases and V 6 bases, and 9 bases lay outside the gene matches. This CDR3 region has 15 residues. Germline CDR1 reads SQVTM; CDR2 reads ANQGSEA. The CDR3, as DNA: TGCAGCGTCCGCTTGCAGGGGGCCGACACCGGGGAGCTGTTTTTT. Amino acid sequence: CSVRLQGADTGELFF.

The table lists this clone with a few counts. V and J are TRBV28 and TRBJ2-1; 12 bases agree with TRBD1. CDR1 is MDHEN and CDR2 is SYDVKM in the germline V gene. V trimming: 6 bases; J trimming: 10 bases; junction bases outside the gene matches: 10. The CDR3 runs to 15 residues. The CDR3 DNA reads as TGTGCCAGCAGAAACGGGGACAGGGGGCTGGTGGAGCAGTTCTTC. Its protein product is CASRNGDRGLVEQFF.

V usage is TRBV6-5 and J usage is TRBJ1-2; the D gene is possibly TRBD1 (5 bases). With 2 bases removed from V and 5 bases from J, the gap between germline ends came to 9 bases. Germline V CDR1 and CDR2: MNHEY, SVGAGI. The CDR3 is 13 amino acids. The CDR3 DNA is TGTGCCAGCAGTTACCGTCAGGGTTATGGCTACACCTTC. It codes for CASSYRQGYGYTF.

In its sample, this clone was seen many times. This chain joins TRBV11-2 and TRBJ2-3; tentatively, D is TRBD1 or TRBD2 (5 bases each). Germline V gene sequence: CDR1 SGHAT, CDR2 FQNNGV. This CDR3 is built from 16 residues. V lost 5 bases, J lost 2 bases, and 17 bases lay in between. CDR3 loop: CASSPGPIRNTDTQYF. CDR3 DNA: TGTGCCAGCAGCCCGGGGCCCATTCGGAACACAGATACGCAGTATTTT.

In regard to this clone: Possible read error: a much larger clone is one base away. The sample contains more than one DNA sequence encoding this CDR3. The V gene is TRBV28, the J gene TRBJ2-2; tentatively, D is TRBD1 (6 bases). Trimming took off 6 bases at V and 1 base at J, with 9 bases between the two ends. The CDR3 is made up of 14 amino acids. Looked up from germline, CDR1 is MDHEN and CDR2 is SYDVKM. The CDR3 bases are TGTGCCAGCAGCCTGGGACAGAACACCGGGGAGCTGTTTTTT. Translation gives CASSLGQNTGELFF.

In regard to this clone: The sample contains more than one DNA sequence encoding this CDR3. CDR3 DNA sequence: TGTGCCAGCAGCTTAGGAAGTTCCGGACCCTACGAGCAGTACTTC. It codes for CASSLGSSGPYEQYF. V and J are TRBV7-2 and TRBJ2-7; no definite D call. V lost 1 base, J lost 2 bases, and 12 bases lay in between. CDR1 and CDR2 from the germline V gene are SGHTA and FQGNSA. This CDR3 region has 15 residues.